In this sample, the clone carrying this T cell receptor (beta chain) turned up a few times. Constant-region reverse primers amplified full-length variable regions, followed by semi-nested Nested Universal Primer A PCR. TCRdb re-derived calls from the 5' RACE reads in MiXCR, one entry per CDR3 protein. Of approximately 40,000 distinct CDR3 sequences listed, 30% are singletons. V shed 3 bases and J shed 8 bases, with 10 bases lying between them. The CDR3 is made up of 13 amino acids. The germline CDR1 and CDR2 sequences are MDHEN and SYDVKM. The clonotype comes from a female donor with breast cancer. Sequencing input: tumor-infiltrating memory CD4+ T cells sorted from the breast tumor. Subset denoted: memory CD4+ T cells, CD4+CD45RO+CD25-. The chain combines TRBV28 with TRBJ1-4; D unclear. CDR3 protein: CASSFKGSEKLFF. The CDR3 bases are TGTGCCAGCAGTTTCAAGGGTTCGGAAAAACTGTTTTTT.